The 32 T cell receptor beta chains reported below all come from one sample, sequenced in a study of T cell responses to AZD1222 COVID-19 vaccine. Assay: immunoSEQ multiplex PCR; the TCRdb copy retains only in-frame clones and omits some. The sample holds 95,000 to 110,000 clones, about 90% seen once. Specimen: peripheral blood, collected on day 0 of AZD1222 vaccination. These receptor sequences come from an adult in good health.

This chain links TRBV15 with TRBJ1-1; maybe TRBD1 (5 bases). V was trimmed by 0 bases and J by 11 bases, leaving 13 bases between them. The germline CDR1 and CDR2 sequences are LNHNV and YYDKDF (reference sequence). The CDR3 runs to 13 residues. The CDR3 region has the DNA TGTGCCACCAGCAGAGATCGGGGGGAAGTTGCTTTCTTT. Translated: CATSRDRGEVAFF.

The rearrangement links TRBV7-2 to TRBJ1-3; D gene unclear. V lost 7 bases to trimming and J lost 2 bases, with 15 bases between them. The CDR3 has 15 residues. CDR1 and CDR2 (germline): SGHTA, FQGNSA. CDR3 in DNA: TGTGCCAGCATAATTTCGGCCGCCCCTGGAAACACCATATATTTT. Its translation: CASIISAAPGNTIYF.

The CDR3 sequence is CASSPNRGNTGELFF. CDR3 sequence (DNA): TGTGCCAGCAGCCCCAACAGGGGGAACACCGGGGAGCTGTTTTTT. The rearrangement uses TRBV7-8 and TRBJ2-2; TRBD1 matches 7 bases. CDR1 and CDR2 from the germline V gene are SGHVS and FQNEAQ. The CDR3 sequence is 15 residues long. V shed 5 bases and J 1 base; nucleotides not matched to a gene: 4.

V usage is TRBV3-1 (or the pseudogene TRBV3-2) and J usage is TRBJ1-1; 7 positions match TRBD1. The CDR3 runs 21 residues. CDR1 LGHDT and CDR2 YNNKEL come from the germline V gene (reference sequence). Trimming at V came to 0 bases and at J to 0 bases, leaving 19 bases not matched to a gene. The CDR3 bases are TGTGCCAGCAGCCAAGATAGGGGGCAGTGGTCTCTGGAAAGGGTGAACACTGAAGCTTTCTTT. This codes for CASSQDRGQWSLERVNTEAFF.

This chain joins TRBV28 and TRBJ1-1, with D possibly TRBD1 on 5 matching bases. V shed 4 bases and J shed 1 base, with 19 bases lying between them. Germline loops: CDR1 MDHEN, CDR2 SYDVKM. This CDR3 comprises 17 residues. The DNA of the CDR3 is TGTGCCAGCAGTTGGAGAGGGGATATGGGATGGAACACTGAAGCTTTCTTT. Translated: CASSWRGDMGWNTEAFF.

A single count supports this clone. This rearrangement joins TRBV6-5 to TRBJ2-1; D unresolved. V was cut by 6 bases and J by 0 bases, with 12 bases left in between. The CDR3 sequence is 15 residues long. The germline gives CDR1 MNHEY, CDR2 SVGAGI. The CDR3: CASSLTLTSYNEQFF. The CDR3 coding sequence is TGTGCCAGCAGCTTGACTCTTACCTCCTACAATGAGCAGTTCTTC.

The chain is built from TRBV7-9 and TRBJ1-4; D is possibly TRBD1 (5 bases). The germline CDR1 and CDR2 sequences are SEHNR and FQNEAQ (reference sequence). There are 15 residues in the CDR3. Trimming pared 3 bases from V and 6 bases from J, leaving 14 bases between. For the CDR3, the DNA is TGTGCCAGCAGCTTGAGGGACGGAGGGTATGAAAAACTGTTTTTT. The encoded protein is CASSLRDGGYEKLFF.

The chain combines TRBV27 with TRBJ2-1, with TRBD1 matching over 8 bases. Germline V lookup: CDR1 MNHEY, CDR2 SMNVEV (reference sequence). Trimming removed 4 bases from V and 8 bases from J; junction bases left unmatched: 4. The CDR3 has 13 amino acids. Here the CDR3 reads CASSWGQVDEQFF. In nucleotides, the CDR3 is TGTGCCAGCAGTTGGGGACAGGTAGATGAGCAGTTCTTC.

V and J are TRBV18 and TRBJ1-5, with 10 bases that match TRBD1. The CDR3 is 15 residues long. From germline, CDR1 is KGHSH and CDR2 LQKENI. The junction had 6 bases not matched to a gene; V was cut back by 3 bases and J by 7 bases. The CDR3 spells CASSPGQGVRQPQHF. CDR3 in DNA: TGTGCCAGCTCACCCGGACAGGGGGTGAGGCAGCCCCAGCATTTT.

The chain has TRBV7-9 and TRBJ2-5; TRBD1 might be the D (5 bases). With 6 bases removed from V and 3 bases from J, the gap between germline ends came to 11 bases. The CDR3 covers 13 residues. Germline V CDR1 and CDR2: SEHNR, FQNEAQ (reference sequence). The chain's CDR3 is CASSRQSKETQYF. The CDR3 DNA reads TGTGCCAGCAGTCGACAGTCGAAAGAGACCCAGTACTTC.

The chain recombines TRBV7-9 with TRBJ2-1; the D gene is possibly TRBD2 (5 bases). CDR3 length: 12 amino acids. Trimming shortened V by 0 bases and J by 8 bases, and 5 bases separated the two germline ends. Germline CDR1 SEHNR, CDR2 FQNEAQ (reference sequence). The CDR3 is CASSLARDEQFF. For the CDR3, the DNA is TGTGCCAGCAGCTTAGCGCGGGATGAGCAGTTCTTC.

This rearrangement joins TRBV18 to TRBJ1-1; D gene unclear. Trimming took 3 bases from V and 4 from J, leaving 18 bases between them. This CDR3 is 16 amino acids long. Per germline, CDR1 KGHSH and CDR2 LQKENI. CDR3 sequence reads: CASSPGSPVLGTEAFF. The DNA for the CDR3 is TGTGCCAGCTCACCGGGCAGCCCCGTTTTGGGCACTGAAGCTTTCTTT. The whole variable domain, remainder taken from reference TRBV18 and TRBJ1-1, is NAGVMQNPRHLVRRRGQEARLRCSPMKGHSHVYWYRQLPEEGLKFMVYLQKENIIDESGMPKERFSAEFPKEGPSILRIQQVVRGDSAAYFCASSPGSPVLGTEAFFGQGTRLTVV.

The CDR3 region has the DNA TGTGCCAGCAGCTTGGGGAACCCTAGCTCCTACAATGAGCAGTTCTTC. Translation gives CASSLGNPSSYNEQFF. The J gene is TRBJ2-1, the V gene TRBV5-4; D is unclear. V gave up 0 bases and J gave up 0 bases, with 10 bases separating them. This CDR3 is built from 16 residues. Germline V gene data show CDR1 as SGHNT and CDR2 as YYREEE (reference sequence).

The chain has TRBV5-6 and TRBJ2-3; D remains ambiguous. V was trimmed by 4 bases and J by 5 bases, leaving 14 bases between them. The CDR3 covers 14 residues. Germline CDR1 SGHDT, CDR2 YYEEEE. The CDR3 DNA sequence: TGTGCCAGCAGCCCTCCCGGACCGGTAGATACGCAGTATTTT. Its translation: CASSPPGPVDTQYF.

This clone was seen only a few times. The V gene is TRBV6-6, the J gene TRBJ1-6; 7 bases agree with TRBD1. This CDR3 has 14 amino acids. Trimming cost V 2 bases and J 11 bases; bases outside gene matches: 6. Germline V lookup: CDR1 MNHNY, CDR2 SVGAGI (reference sequence). CDR3 sequence: CASSYRQGGTPLHF. Here the CDR3 DNA reads TGTGCCAGCAGTTACCGACAGGGAGGGACACCCCTCCACTTT.

This chain uses TRBV14 with TRBJ1-2; weak D call: TRBD1 (6 bases). Germline V CDR1 and CDR2: SGHDN, FVKESK. CDR3 length: 14 amino acids. Trimming took off 4 bases at V and 4 bases at J, with 13 bases between the two ends. The CDR3 DNA reads TGTGCCAGCAGCCCCTCCCCGGGGGCCTATGGCTACACCTTC. It encodes CASSPSPGAYGYTF.

The V call is TRBV9, the J call TRBJ2-7, with D possibly matching TRBD2 (6 bases). This CDR3 comprises 13 residues. Germline V lookup: CDR1 SGDLS, CDR2 YYNGEE. V shed 2 bases and J shed 4 bases, with 10 bases lying between them. CDR3 sequence reads: CASSVYSGYEQYF. The CDR3 nucleotides read TGTGCCAGCAGCGTCTATAGCGGTTACGAGCAGTACTTC.

This clone occurred a few times. The CDR3 DNA reads as TGTGCCAGCAGTGAATGGGGACTAGCGGGGGTCACCGGGGAGCTGTTTTTT. Its translation: CASSEWGLAGVTGELFF. This chain uses TRBV25-1 with TRBJ2-2; TRBD2 agrees at 14 bases. V shed 1 base, J shed 4 bases, and the junction held 2 bases outside the gene matches. The germline V gene has CDR1 MGHDK and CDR2 SYGVNS. The CDR3 has 17 amino acids. The variable domain in full, with the rest retrieved from reference TRBV25-1 and TRBJ2-2, is EADIYQTPRYLVIGTGKKITLECSQTMGHDKMYWYQQDPGMELHLIHYSYGVNSTEKGDLSSESTVSRIRTEHFPLTLESARPSHTSQYLCASSEWGLAGVTGELFFGEGSRLTVL.

The chain recombines TRBV2 with TRBJ2-7; 7 bases line up with TRBD1. The germline V gene encodes CDR1 SNHLY and CDR2 FYNNEI. CDR3 size: 13 residues. The ends lost 8 bases at V and 3 bases at J; junction bases unmatched: 7. The CDR3 DNA reads as TGTGCCAGCTGGGACGGACAGGTCTACGAGCAGTACTTC. The encoded protein is CASWDGQVYEQYF.

The rearrangement joins TRBV10-3 to TRBJ1-2; D is perhaps TRBD1 (5 bases). Germline V gives CDR1 ENHRY, CDR2 SYGVKD. CDR3 length equals 16 residues. V dropped 4 bases and J dropped 10 bases, with 25 bases sitting between them. As DNA, the CDR3 is TGTGCCATCAGTGGTGGTACCGGGGGTATCGGTATCTCCTACACCTTC. It specifies CAISGGTGGIGISYTF.

The rearrangement links TRBV4-1 to TRBJ1-2; D is uncertain. The V end lost 1 base, the J end lost 7 bases, and 16 bases lay between the germline ends. The germline CDR1 and CDR2 sequences are MGHRA and YSYEKL. The CDR3 consists of 15 residues. The CDR3 nucleotides read TGCGCCAGCAGCCAAGGGGAGCGAAATACGTTTGGCTACACCTTC. Its translation is CASSQGERNTFGYTF.

V usage is TRBV7-9 and J usage is TRBJ1-5; no firm D call. CDR3 length equals 17 residues. Trimming cost V 1 base and J 4 bases, with 17 bases left between them. Germline CDR1 is SEHNR and CDR2 is FQNEAQ (reference sequence). This chain's CDR3 is CASSLGGAGLRNQPQHF. The CDR3 coding sequence is TGTGCCAGCAGCTTAGGAGGCGCAGGTCTAAGGAATCAGCCCCAGCATTTT. Complete variable domain (other parts from reference TRBV7-9 and TRBJ1-5): DTGVSQNPRHKITKRGQNVTFRCDPISEHNRLYWYRQTLGQGPEFLTYFQNEAQLEKSRLLSDRFSAERPKGSFSTLEIQRTEQGDSAMYLCASSLGGAGLRNQPQHFGDGTRLSIL.

The V call is TRBV19, the J call TRBJ1-1, with D unclear. Germline assignment: CDR1 LNHDA and CDR2 SQIVND (reference sequence). Trimming cost V 3 bases and J 1 base, with 6 bases left between them. This CDR3 is built from 13 residues. The CDR3 loop reads CASSMYRNTEAFF. The CDR3 DNA reads as TGTGCCAGTAGTATGTACAGGAACACTGAAGCTTTCTTT.

The genes are TRBV6-6 and TRBJ2-1; 9 nucleotides match TRBD1. This CDR3 contains 17 residues. Germline CDR1 reads MNHNY; CDR2 reads SVGAGI (reference sequence). V trimming: 5 bases; J trimming: 7 bases; junction bases outside the gene matches: 15. The chain's CDR3 is CASSPTSPGQGWNEQFF. CDR3 in DNA: TGTGCCAGCAGTCCTACTTCCCCGGGACAGGGCTGGAATGAGCAGTTCTTC.

The rearrangement links TRBV5-5 to TRBJ1-5; 8 positions agree with TRBD1. The CDR3 runs to 13 residues. Losses at the gene ends were 7 bases for V and 6 bases for J; bases not matched to a gene: 6. Germline V gene lookup returns CDR1 SGHKS and CDR2 YYEKEE (reference sequence). CDR3: CASGQGATQPQHF. DNA for the CDR3: TGTGCCAGCGGGCAGGGGGCCACTCAGCCCCAGCATTTT. Full variable domain (outside the CDR3, taken from reference TRBV5-5 and TRBJ1-5): DAGVTQSPTHLIKTRGQQVTLRCSPISGHKSVSWYQQVLGQGPQFIFQYYEKEERGRGNFPDRFSARQFPNYSSELNVNALLLGDSALYLCASGQGATQPQHFGDGTRLSIL.

This clone was detected once. V is TRBV5-4 and J is TRBJ1-1; D is perhaps TRBD1 (5 bases). Per germline, CDR1 SGHNT and CDR2 YYREEE (reference sequence). The V end lost 1 base, the J end lost 0 bases, and 19 bases lay between the germline ends. The CDR3 length is 18 residues. CDR3 residues: CASSLKSRQGPMNTEAFF. Written as DNA, the CDR3 is TGTGCCAGCAGCTTGAAGAGTCGGCAGGGCCCAATGAACACTGAAGCTTTCTTT.

CDR3 in amino acids: CASSLGETYEQYF. The CDR3 bases are TGTGCCAGCAGCTTGGGTGAGACCTACGAGCAGTACTTC. The V call is TRBV7-7, the J call TRBJ2-7; D gene uncertain. Per germline, CDR1 SSHAT and CDR2 FNYEAQ (reference sequence). There are 13 residues in the CDR3. With 3 bases removed from V and 2 bases from J, the gap between germline ends came to 8 bases. Based on the CDR3 plus reference TRBV7-7 and TRBJ2-7, the full variable domain is GAGVSQSPRYKVTKRGQDVTLRCDPISSHATLYWYQQALGQGPEFLTYFNYEAQPDKSGLPSDRFSAERPEGSISTLTIQRTEQRDSAMYRCASSLGETYEQYFGPGTRLTVT.

This chain uses TRBV11-3 with TRBJ2-6; D possibly corresponds to TRBD1 (5 bases). The CDR3 spans 17 residues. Germline CDR1 SGHNT, CDR2 YENEEA. The V end was cut by 0 bases, the J end by 0 bases, with 9 bases between. The CDR3 coding sequence is TGTGCCAGCAGCTTAGAATCCAGGGCCTCTGGGGCCAACGTCCTGACTTTC. As protein: CASSLESRASGANVLTF.

This clone was detected a few times. The gene calls are TRBV5-4 and TRBJ2-5; TRBD2 matches at 7 bases. Germline trimming cut 0 bases from V and 5 bases from J; bases unmatched to any gene: 4. Germline V gives CDR1 SGHNT, CDR2 YYREEE (reference sequence). There are 14 residues in the CDR3. The CDR3 region is CASSLAGRVETQYF. CDR3 DNA sequence: TGTGCCAGCAGCTTGGCTGGGAGGGTCGAGACCCAGTACTTC. The full variable domain, its missing parts supplied by reference TRBV5-4 and TRBJ2-5, is ETGVTQSPTHLIKTRGQQVTLRCSSQSGHNTVSWYQQALGQGPQFIFQYYREEENGRGNFPPRFSGLQFPNYSSELNVNALELDDSALYLCASSLAGRVETQYFGPGTRLLVL.

This chain connects TRBV7-9 to TRBJ2-1; D might be TRBD1 or TRBD2, each matching 6 bases. With 0 bases removed from V and 6 bases from J, the gap between germline ends came to 15 bases. There are 16 residues in the CDR3. Germline assignment: CDR1 SEHNR and CDR2 FQNEAQ (reference sequence). The CDR3 loop reads CASSLAGGLGGNEQFF. CDR3 coding DNA: TGTGCCAGCAGCTTAGCAGGGGGGCTGGGAGGCAATGAGCAGTTCTTC.

A single count supports this clone. The sample carries other DNA sequences with the same CDR3. The rearrangement joins TRBV20-1 to TRBJ2-1; no reliable D call. The germline V gene has CDR1 DFQATT and CDR2 SNEGSKA (reference sequence). The CDR3 runs to 10 residues. V was clipped by 2 bases and J by 4 bases, with 0 bases between them. The CDR3 loop reads CSARYNEQFF. In DNA, the CDR3 is TGCAGTGCTAGATACAATGAGCAGTTCTTC.

The rearrangement uses TRBV2 and TRBJ1-2; D is possibly TRBD1 (5 bases). CDR3 length equals 14 residues. V lost 0 bases to trimming and J lost 7 bases, with 12 bases between them. Germline lookup yields CDR1 SNHLY and CDR2 FYNNEI. CDR3 nucleotide sequence: TGTGCCAGCAGTGAAGCTTTCTTCGGGGGTGGCTACACCTTC. It codes for CASSEAFFGGGYTF. Full variable domain (remainder filled in from reference TRBV2 and TRBJ1-2): EPEVTQTPSHQVTQMGQEVILRCVPISNHLYFYWYRQILGQKVEFLVSFYNNEISEKSEIFDDQFSVERPDGSNFTLKIRSTKLEDSAMYFCASSEAFFGGGYTFGSGTRLTVV.